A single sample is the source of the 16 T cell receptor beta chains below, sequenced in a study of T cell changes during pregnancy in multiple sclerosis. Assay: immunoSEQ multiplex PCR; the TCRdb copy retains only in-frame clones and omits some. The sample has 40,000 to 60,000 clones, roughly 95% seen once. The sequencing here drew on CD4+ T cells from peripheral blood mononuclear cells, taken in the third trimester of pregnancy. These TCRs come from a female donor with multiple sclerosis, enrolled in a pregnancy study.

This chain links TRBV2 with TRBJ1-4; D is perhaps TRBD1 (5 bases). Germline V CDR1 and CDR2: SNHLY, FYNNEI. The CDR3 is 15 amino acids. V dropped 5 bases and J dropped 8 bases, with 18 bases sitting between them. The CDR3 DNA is TGTGCCAGCAGTTATACCGGGACTCTGGGGGAAAAACTGTTTTTT. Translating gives CASSYTGTLGEKLFF. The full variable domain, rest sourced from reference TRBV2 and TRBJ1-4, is EPEVTQTPSHQVTQMGQEVILRCVPISNHLYFYWYRQILGQKVEFLVSFYNNEISEKSEIFDDQFSVERPDGSNFTLKIRSTKLEDSAMYFCASSYTGTLGEKLFFGSGTQLSVL.

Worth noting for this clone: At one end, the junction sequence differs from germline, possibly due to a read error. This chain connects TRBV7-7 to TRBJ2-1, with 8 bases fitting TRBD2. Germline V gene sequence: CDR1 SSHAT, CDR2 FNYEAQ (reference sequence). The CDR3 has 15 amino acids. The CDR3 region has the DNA TGTGCTAGCAGCCGTCGCCAGCGGGAGAAGTATGAGCAGTTCTTC. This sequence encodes CASSRRQREKYEQFF.

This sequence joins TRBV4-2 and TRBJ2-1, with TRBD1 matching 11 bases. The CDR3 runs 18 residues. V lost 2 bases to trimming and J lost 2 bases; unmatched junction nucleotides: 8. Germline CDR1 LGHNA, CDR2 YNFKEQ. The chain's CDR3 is CASSQLPPGQGAYNEQFF. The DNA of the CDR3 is TGTGCCAGCAGCCAACTACCCCCGGGACAGGGGGCCTACAATGAGCAGTTCTTC.

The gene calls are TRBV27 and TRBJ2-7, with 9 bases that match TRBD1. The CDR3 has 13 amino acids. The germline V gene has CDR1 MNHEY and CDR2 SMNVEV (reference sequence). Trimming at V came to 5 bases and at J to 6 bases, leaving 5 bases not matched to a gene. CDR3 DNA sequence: TGTGCCAGCAGTCCTTACAGGGGGCTCGAGCAGTACTTC. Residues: CASSPYRGLEQYF.

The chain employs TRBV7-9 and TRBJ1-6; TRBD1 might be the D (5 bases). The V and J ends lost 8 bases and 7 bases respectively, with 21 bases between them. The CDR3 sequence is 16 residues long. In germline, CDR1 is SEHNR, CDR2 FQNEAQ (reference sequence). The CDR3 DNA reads TGTGCCAGCCAAAACCCCGGGACTGTAACGAATTCACCCCTCCACTTT. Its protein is CASQNPGTVTNSPLHF.

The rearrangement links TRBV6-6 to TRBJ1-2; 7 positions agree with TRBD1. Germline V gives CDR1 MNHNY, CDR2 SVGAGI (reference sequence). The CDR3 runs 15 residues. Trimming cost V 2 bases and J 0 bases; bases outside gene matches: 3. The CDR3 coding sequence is TGTGCCAGCAGTTACGACAGGGAAGCTAACTATGGCTACACCTTC. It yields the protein CASSYDREANYGYTF.

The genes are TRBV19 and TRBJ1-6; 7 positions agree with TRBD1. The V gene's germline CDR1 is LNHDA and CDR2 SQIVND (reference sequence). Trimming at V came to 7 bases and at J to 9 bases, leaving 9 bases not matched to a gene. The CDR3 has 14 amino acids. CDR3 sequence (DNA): TGTGCCAGTACCGGGACAGCTTCTAGTTCACCCCTCCACTTT. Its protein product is CASTGTASSSPLHF.

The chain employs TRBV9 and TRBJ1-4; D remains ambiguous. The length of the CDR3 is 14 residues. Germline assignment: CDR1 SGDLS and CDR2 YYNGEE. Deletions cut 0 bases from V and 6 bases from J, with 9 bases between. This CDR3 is CASSVGPADEKLFF. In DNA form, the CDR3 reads TGTGCCAGCAGCGTAGGGCCGGCGGATGAAAAACTGTTTTTT.

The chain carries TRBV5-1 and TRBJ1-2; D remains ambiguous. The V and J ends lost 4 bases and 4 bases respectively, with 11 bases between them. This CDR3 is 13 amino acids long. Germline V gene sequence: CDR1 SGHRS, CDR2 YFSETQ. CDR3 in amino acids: CASSPSGGYGYTF. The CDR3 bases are TGCGCCAGCAGCCCCAGCGGTGGCTATGGCTACACCTTC.

For the CDR3, the DNA is TGTGCCAGCTCACCACTAGCGGGAGACGACGAGCAGTACTTC. The encoded protein is CASSPLAGDDEQYF. The chain has TRBV18 and TRBJ2-7, with 9 bases fitting TRBD2. Unmatched junction bases numbered 3, after V lost 1 base and J lost 5 bases. The CDR3 sequence is 14 residues long. The V gene's germline CDR1 is KGHSH and CDR2 LQKENI.

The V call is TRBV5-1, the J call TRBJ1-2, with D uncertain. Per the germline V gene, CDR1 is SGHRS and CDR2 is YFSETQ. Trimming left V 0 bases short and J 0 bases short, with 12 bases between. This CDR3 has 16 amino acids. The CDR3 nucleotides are TGCGCCAGCAGCTTGGCAGGTCCACCAACTAACTATGGCTACACCTTC. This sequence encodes CASSLAGPPTNYGYTF.

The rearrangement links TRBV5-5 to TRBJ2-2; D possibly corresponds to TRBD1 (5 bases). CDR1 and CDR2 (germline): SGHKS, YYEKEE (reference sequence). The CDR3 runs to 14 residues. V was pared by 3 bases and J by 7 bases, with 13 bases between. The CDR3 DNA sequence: TGTGCCAGCAGCTATGAAGGGGTTTACGGGGAGCTGTTTTTT. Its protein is CASSYEGVYGELFF.

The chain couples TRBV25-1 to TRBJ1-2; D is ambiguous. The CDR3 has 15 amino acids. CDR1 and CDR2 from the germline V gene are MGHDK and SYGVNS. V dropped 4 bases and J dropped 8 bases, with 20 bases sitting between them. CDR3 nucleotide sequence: TGTGCCAGCAGTGCCAAACTACAAGGCTATTACGGCTACACCTTC. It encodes CASSAKLQGYYGYTF.

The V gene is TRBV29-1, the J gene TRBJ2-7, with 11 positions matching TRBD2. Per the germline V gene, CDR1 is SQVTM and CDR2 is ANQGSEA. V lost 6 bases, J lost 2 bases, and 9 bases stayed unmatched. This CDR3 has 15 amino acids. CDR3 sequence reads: CSVGVLAGDPYEQYF. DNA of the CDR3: TGCAGCGTCGGGGTACTAGCGGGAGACCCCTACGAGCAGTACTTC.

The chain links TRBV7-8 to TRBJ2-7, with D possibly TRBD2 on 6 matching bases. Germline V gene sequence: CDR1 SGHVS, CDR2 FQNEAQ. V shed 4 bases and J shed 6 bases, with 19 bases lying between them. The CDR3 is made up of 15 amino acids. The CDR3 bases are TGTGCCAGCAGCTATAGGGGACTGCAGGGAGTCGAGCAGTACTTC. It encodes CASSYRGLQGVEQYF.

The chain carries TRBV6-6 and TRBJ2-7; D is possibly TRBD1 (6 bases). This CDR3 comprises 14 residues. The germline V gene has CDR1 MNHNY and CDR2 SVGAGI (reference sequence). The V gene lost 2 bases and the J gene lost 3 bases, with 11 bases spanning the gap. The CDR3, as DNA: TGTGCCAGCAGTTACAATCCAGGGGACTACGAGCAGTACTTC. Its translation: CASSYNPGDYEQYF.